What follows are 27 T cell receptor beta chains derived from one specimen sequenced in a study of T cell changes during pregnancy in multiple sclerosis. Measured with immunoSEQ multiplex PCR; TCRdb has only the in-frame clones, and not every one. The repertoire holds about 60,000 clones, 91% seen once, with roughly 0.7% in the top ten. The source material was CD4+ T cells from peripheral blood mononuclear cells, sampled in the first trimester of pregnancy. The receptors derive from a female donor with multiple sclerosis, enrolled in a pregnancy study.

The V and J genes are TRBV7-2 and TRBJ2-2, with 7 bases that match TRBD1. CDR3 size: 13 residues. Trimming cost V 5 bases and J 6 bases; bases outside gene matches: 3. Germline CDR1 is SGHTA and CDR2 is FQGNSA. CDR3: CASSDGQAGELFF. The CDR3 DNA is TGTGCCAGCAGCGACGGACAGGCCGGGGAGCTGTTTTTT.

In its sample, this clone was seen a few times. This chain joins TRBV6-1 and TRBJ1-3, with a possible D match to TRBD1 (6 bases). Trimming removed 1 base at V and 4 bases at J, with 14 bases between. Germline loops: CDR1 MNHNS, CDR2 SASEGT. There are 16 residues in the CDR3. The CDR3 DNA sequence: TGTGCCAGCAGTGAAGGGCCCGCAGGGGTAGGAAACACCATATATTTT. Its translation: CASSEGPAGVGNTIYF.

The V call is TRBV7-3, the J call TRBJ2-6, with a weak D call TRBD1 (6 bases). The length of the CDR3 is 15 residues. The germline gives CDR1 SGHTA, CDR2 FQGTGA. V lost 5 bases and J 4 bases, leaving 12 bases between the germline ends. As DNA, the CDR3 is TGTGCCAGCAGCCAGGGACAATCCGGGGCCAACGTCCTGACTTTC. Protein product: CASSQGQSGANVLTF.

The DNA for the CDR3 is TGTGCCAGTAGTATGGAGGATGGCCGTCCTAACTATGGCTACACCTTC. Residues: CASSMEDGRPNYGYTF. The J gene is TRBJ1-2, the V gene TRBV19; D is uncertain. CDR3 size: 16 residues. V dropped 3 bases and J dropped 0 bases, with 14 bases sitting between them. Germline V gives CDR1 LNHDA, CDR2 SQIVND (reference sequence).

The chain carries TRBV28 and TRBJ1-1; unclear D gene. With 6 bases removed from V and 5 bases from J, the gap between germline ends came to 13 bases. The CDR3 totals 13 residues. The germline gives CDR1 MDHEN, CDR2 SYDVKM. For the CDR3, the DNA is TGTGCCAGCAGCCCACCAGATAAGACTGAAGCTTTCTTT. Its translation is CASSPPDKTEAFF.

The V gene is TRBV19, the J gene TRBJ1-6; D possibly corresponds to TRBD1 (6 bases). Germline CDR1 LNHDA, CDR2 SQIVND (reference sequence). V was clipped by 1 base and J by 10 bases, with 11 bases between them. This CDR3 is built from 14 residues. The CDR3 sequence: CASSIVQGQSPLHF. The CDR3 nucleotides read TGTGCCAGTAGTATAGTCCAGGGACAATCACCCCTCCACTTT. Full variable domain (missing parts from reference TRBV19 and TRBJ1-6): DGGITQSPKYLFRKEGQNVTLSCEQNLNHDAMYWYRQDPGQGLRLIYYSQIVNDFQKGDIAEGYSVSREKKESFPLTVTSAQKNPTAFYLCASSIVQGQSPLHFGNGTRLTVT.

The chain has TRBV27 and TRBJ2-5, with 8 positions matching TRBD1. The better agreement between TRBJ2-7 and the DNA end casts doubt on the J call. CDR1 MNHEY and CDR2 SMNVEV come from the germline V gene (reference sequence). The CDR3 runs to 15 residues. The CDR3 loop is CASSPRQGAGYEQYF. The CDR3 nucleotides read TGTGCCAGCAGTCCCCGGCAGGGGGCTGGGTACGAGCAGTACTTC.

V usage is TRBV5-1 and J usage is TRBJ2-3; maybe TRBD1 (5 bases). Trimming shortened V by 0 bases and J by 2 bases, and 10 bases separated the two germline ends. CDR1 is SGHRS, CDR2 YFSETQ, per germline. The CDR3 runs to 15 residues. The CDR3 sequence is CASSLGGGATDTQYF. The DNA for the CDR3 is TGCGCCAGCAGCTTGGGGGGTGGGGCCACAGATACGCAGTATTTT.

The chain carries TRBV5-1 and TRBJ1-2; the D gene is possibly TRBD1 (5 bases). The ends were cut back, 5 bases at V and 4 bases at J, with 15 bases in the middle. Per germline, CDR1 SGHRS and CDR2 YFSETQ. The CDR3 covers 14 residues. Written as DNA, the CDR3 is TGCGCCAGCAGTCCTGCTGACAGTTCCTATGGCTACACCTTC. This encodes CASSPADSSYGYTF. Supplemented by reference TRBV5-1 and TRBJ1-2, the full variable domain reads KAGVTQTPRYLIKTRGQQVTLSCSPISGHRSVSWYQQTPGQGLQFLFEYFSETQRNKGNFPGRFSGRQFSNSRSEMNVSTLELGDSALYLCASSPADSSYGYTFGSGTRLTVV.

The CDR3 DNA reads TGTGCCAGCTCACCACCGAGTTTCTACGAGCAGTACTTC. Translating it yields CASSPPSFYEQYF. The chain couples TRBV18 to TRBJ2-7; the D is unclear. The CDR3 is made up of 13 amino acids. Germline V gene sequence: CDR1 KGHSH, CDR2 LQKENI. Trimming removed 0 bases at V and 3 bases at J, with 6 bases between.

The CDR3 region has the DNA TGTGCCAGCAGCTTGTCCAGGGGCCCCTATAATTCACCCCTCCACTTT. This codes for CASSLSRGPYNSPLHF. The chain is built from TRBV7-2 and TRBJ1-6, with D possibly matching TRBD1 (6 bases). The CDR3 is 16 amino acids. Germline assignment: CDR1 SGHTA and CDR2 FQGNSA. Trimming took 3 bases from V and 2 from J, leaving 11 bases between them.

The chain combines TRBV5-6 with TRBJ1-2; D gene unclear. V lost 0 bases and J 0 bases, leaving 9 bases between the germline ends. This CDR3 contains 15 residues. Per the germline V gene, CDR1 is SGHDT and CDR2 is YYEEEE. The CDR3 sequence: CASSLGAGTNYGYTF. CDR3 nucleotide sequence: TGTGCCAGCAGCTTGGGGGCGGGAACTAACTATGGCTACACCTTC.

V gene TRBV27 combines with J gene TRBJ1-1; possible D gene TRBD1, 6 bases. The V end lost 2 bases, the J end lost 3 bases, and 7 bases lay between the germline ends. The CDR3 extends over 13 amino acids. Germline V CDR1 and CDR2: MNHEY, SMNVEV (reference sequence). The CDR3 DNA reads as TGTGCCAGCAGTTTAAGGGGGTACACTGAAGCTTTCTTT. This translates into CASSLRGYTEAFF.

This clone showed up just a few times. The V call is TRBV19, the J call TRBJ1-2; 8 nucleotides match TRBD1. Germline CDR1 and CDR2: LNHDA and SQIVND (reference sequence). The V gene end was trimmed by 5 bases and the J gene end by 7 bases; junction bases not matched to a gene: 9. There are 14 residues in the CDR3. The CDR3 protein is CASSPTQGASGYTF. As DNA, the CDR3 is TGTGCCAGTAGTCCGACTCAGGGGGCGTCTGGCTACACCTTC.

The genes are TRBV9 and TRBJ1-6; no definite D call. V lost 0 bases to trimming and J lost 5 bases, with 9 bases between them. The CDR3 is made up of 15 amino acids. CDR1 and CDR2 from the germline V gene are SGDLS and YYNGEE. CDR3 coding DNA: TGTGCCAGCAGCGTAGAGTGGTCGGATAATTCACCCCTCCACTTT. Encoded protein: CASSVEWSDNSPLHF.

This clone was picked up one time. This chain uses TRBV4-3 with TRBJ2-6, with 9 bases fitting TRBD1. V trimming: 1 base; J trimming: 0 bases; junction bases outside the gene matches: 10. Germline values: CDR1 LGHNA, CDR2 YSLEER. This CDR3 has 20 amino acids. CDR3 amino acids: CASSQVWGTGQGSGANVLTF. CDR3 bases: TGCGCCAGCAGCCAAGTATGGGGCACGGGACAGGGCTCTGGGGCCAACGTCCTGACTTTC.

The gene calls are TRBV6-5 and TRBJ2-5, with 13 positions matching TRBD2. The CDR3 is 15 amino acids. Germline values: CDR1 MNHEY, CDR2 SVGAGI. V lost 6 bases to trimming and J lost 7 bases; unmatched junction nucleotides: 8. CDR3 loop: CASSSLAGGAGTQYF. The CDR3 DNA sequence: TGTGCCAGCAGCTCACTAGCGGGGGGGGCGGGGACCCAGTACTTC.

The gene calls are TRBV2 and TRBJ2-2; TRBD1 is a possible D gene (5 bases). Germline V lookup: CDR1 SNHLY, CDR2 FYNNEI. This CDR3 comprises 14 residues. The V end lost 5 bases, the J end lost 5 bases, and 12 bases lay between the germline ends. The CDR3 nucleotides read TGTGCCAGCAGTCGACAGCTGGGGACCGGGGAGCTGTTTTTT. Encoded protein: CASSRQLGTGELFF.

The chain recombines TRBV27 with TRBJ1-3, with a weak D call TRBD1 (5 bases). Trimming left V 3 bases short and J 0 bases short, with 12 bases between. Germline values: CDR1 MNHEY, CDR2 SMNVEV (reference sequence). CDR3 length: 16 amino acids. CDR3 residues: CASSLRTPYSGNTIYF. CDR3 sequence (DNA): TGTGCCAGCAGTTTGAGGACACCGTACTCTGGAAACACCATATATTTT.

J is TRBJ2-3 and V is TRBV7-2; 8 bases fit TRBD2. In germline, CDR1 is SGHTA, CDR2 FQGNSA. The CDR3 has 15 residues. V lost 5 bases, J lost 1 base, and 5 bases stayed unmatched. Written as DNA, the CDR3 is TGTGCCAGCAGCGTGGCGGGGGGCCGCACAGATACGCAGTATTTT. It codes for CASSVAGGRTDTQYF.

The chain couples TRBV20-1 to TRBJ2-7, with TRBD2 identical over 8 bases. Germline V gene sequence: CDR1 DFQATT, CDR2 SNEGSKA (reference sequence). The J segment lost 9 bases and the V segment lost 6 bases, leaving 4 bases of the junction unmatched. This CDR3 is built from 10 residues. CDR3 coding DNA: TGCAGTGCCCCCAGCGGGGGGCAGTACTTC. As protein: CSAPSGGQYF.

The CDR3 loop is CASSHPGQVHGYTF. The CDR3 nucleotides are TGCGCCAGCAGCCACCCTGGACAGGTCCATGGCTACACCTTC. The rearrangement uses TRBV23-1 and TRBJ1-2; 7 nucleotides match TRBD1. TRBV23-1 is classed as an ORF, of uncertain function. The CDR3 is made up of 14 amino acids. The V segment lost 6 bases and the J segment 6 bases; nucleotides outside the gene matches: 10.

This rearrangement joins TRBV6-5 to TRBJ2-7; 9 bases are shared with TRBD1. CDR1 is MNHEY, CDR2 SVGAGI, per germline. This CDR3 is built from 15 residues. V lost 2 bases, J lost 2 bases, and 4 bases stayed unmatched. In DNA, the CDR3 is TGTGCCAGCAGTTACCTGGACAGGGGTCCCTACGAGCAGTACTTC. Translation: CASSYLDRGPYEQYF.

The chain carries TRBV19 and TRBJ1-1; D not certain. Trimming removed 6 bases at V and 4 bases at J, with 12 bases between. Germline V gives CDR1 LNHDA, CDR2 SQIVND (reference sequence). The CDR3 covers 13 residues. CDR3 loop: CASSQQPSTEAFF. As DNA, the CDR3 is TGTGCCAGTAGCCAACAGCCGAGCACTGAAGCTTTCTTT.

The V and J genes are TRBV6-5 and TRBJ1-4; D gene uncertain. With 5 bases removed from V and 4 bases from J, the gap between germline ends came to 11 bases. This CDR3 has 14 residues. CDR1 is MNHEY, CDR2 SVGAGI, per germline. CDR3 sequence: CASSAGRGNEKLFF. The CDR3 DNA follows: TGTGCCAGCAGTGCTGGGCGGGGTAATGAAAAACTGTTTTTT.

The chain employs TRBV2 and TRBJ2-1; the match to TRBD2 covers 8 bases. This CDR3 region has 15 residues. The germline V gene encodes CDR1 SNHLY and CDR2 FYNNEI. Germline trimming cut 5 bases from V and 4 bases from J; bases unmatched to any gene: 7. CDR3 DNA sequence: TGTGCCAGCAGTCGCCGGGGGGGGCGATACAATGAGCAGTTCTTC. Translation gives CASSRRGGRYNEQFF.

The CDR3 protein is CASSMGLAGEADTQYF. The DNA of the CDR3 is TGTGCCAGTAGTATGGGGCTAGCGGGGGAGGCAGATACGCAGTATTTT. The genes are TRBV19 and TRBJ2-3; 10 bases are a match to TRBD2. Germline CDR1 LNHDA, CDR2 SQIVND (reference sequence). V was pared by 3 bases and J by 4 bases, with 7 bases of the junction left unmatched. The CDR3 is 16 residues long.